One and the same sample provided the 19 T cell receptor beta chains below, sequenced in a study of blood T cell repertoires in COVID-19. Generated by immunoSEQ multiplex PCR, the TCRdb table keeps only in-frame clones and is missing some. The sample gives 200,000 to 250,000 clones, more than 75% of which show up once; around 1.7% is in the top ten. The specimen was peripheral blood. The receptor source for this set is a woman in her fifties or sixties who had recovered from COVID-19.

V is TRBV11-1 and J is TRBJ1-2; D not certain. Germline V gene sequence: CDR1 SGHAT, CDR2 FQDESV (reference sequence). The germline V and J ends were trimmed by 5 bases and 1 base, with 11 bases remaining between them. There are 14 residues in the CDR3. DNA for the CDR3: TGTGCCAGCAGCCCGGCTCGGGATAACTATGGCTACACCTTC. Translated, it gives CASSPARDNYGYTF.

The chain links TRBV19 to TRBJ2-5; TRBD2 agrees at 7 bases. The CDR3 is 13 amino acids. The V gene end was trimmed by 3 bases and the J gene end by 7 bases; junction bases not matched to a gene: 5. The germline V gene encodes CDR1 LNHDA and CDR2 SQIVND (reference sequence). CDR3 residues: CASSMTGGGTQYF. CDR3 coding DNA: TGTGCCAGTAGTATGACGGGAGGTGGGACCCAGTACTTC.

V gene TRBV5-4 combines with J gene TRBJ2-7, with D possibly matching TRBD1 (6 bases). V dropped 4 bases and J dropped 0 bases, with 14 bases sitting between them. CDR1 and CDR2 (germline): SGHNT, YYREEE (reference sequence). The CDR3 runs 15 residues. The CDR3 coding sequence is TGTGCCAGCAGCCGTAAATCGACAGGCTCCTACGAGCAGTACTTC. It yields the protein CASSRKSTGSYEQYF. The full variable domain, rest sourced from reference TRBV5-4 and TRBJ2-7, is ETGVTQSPTHLIKTRGQQVTLRCSSQSGHNTVSWYQQALGQGPQFIFQYYREEENGRGNFPPRFSGLQFPNYSSELNVNALELDDSALYLCASSRKSTGSYEQYFGPGTRLTVT.

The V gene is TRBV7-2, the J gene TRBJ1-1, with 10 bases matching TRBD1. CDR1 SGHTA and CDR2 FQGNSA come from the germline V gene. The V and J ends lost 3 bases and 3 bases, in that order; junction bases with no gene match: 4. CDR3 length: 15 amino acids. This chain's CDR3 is CASSLRGQGYTEAFF. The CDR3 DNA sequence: TGTGCCAGCAGCTTGAGGGGACAGGGGTACACTGAAGCTTTCTTT.

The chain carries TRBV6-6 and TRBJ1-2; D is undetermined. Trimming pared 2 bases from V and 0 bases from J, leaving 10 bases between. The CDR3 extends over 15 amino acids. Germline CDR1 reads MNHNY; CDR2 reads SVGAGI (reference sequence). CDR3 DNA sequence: TGTGCCAGCAGTTACGAGGGCTTGCCTAACTATGGCTACACCTTC. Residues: CASSYEGLPNYGYTF.

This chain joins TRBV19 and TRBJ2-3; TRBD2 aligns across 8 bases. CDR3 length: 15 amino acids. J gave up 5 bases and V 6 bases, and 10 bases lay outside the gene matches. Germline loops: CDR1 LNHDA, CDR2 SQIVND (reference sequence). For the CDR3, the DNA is TGTGCCAGTAGCCTTTATCGCGGGGGGCTAGATACGCAGTATTTT. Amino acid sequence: CASSLYRGGLDTQYF.

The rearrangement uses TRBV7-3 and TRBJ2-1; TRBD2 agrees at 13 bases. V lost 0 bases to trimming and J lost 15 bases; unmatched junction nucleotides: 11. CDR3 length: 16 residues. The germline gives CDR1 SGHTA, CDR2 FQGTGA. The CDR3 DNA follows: TGTGCCAGCAGCTTAACGACGACTAGCGGGGGGACCCCACTGTTCTTC. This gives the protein CASSLTTTSGGTPLFF. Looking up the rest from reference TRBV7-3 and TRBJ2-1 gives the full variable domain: GAGVSQTPSNKVTEKGKYVELRCDPISGHTALYWYRQSLGQGPEFLIYFQGTGAADDSGLPNDRFFAVRPEGSVSTLKIQRTERGDSAVYLCASSLTTTSGGTPLFFGPGTRLTVL.

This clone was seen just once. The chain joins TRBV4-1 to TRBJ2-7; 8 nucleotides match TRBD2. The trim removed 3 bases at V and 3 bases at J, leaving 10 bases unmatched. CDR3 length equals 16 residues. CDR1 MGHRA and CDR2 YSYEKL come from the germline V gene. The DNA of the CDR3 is TGCGCCAGCAGCCAGGGACTAGGGGCCCCTCACTACGAGCAGTACTTC. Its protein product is CASSQGLGAPHYEQYF.

This CDR3 is CASSVVEGGHGYTF. The DNA for the CDR3 is TGTGCCAGCAGTGTCGTGGAAGGAGGCCATGGCTACACCTTC. This chain links TRBV2 with TRBJ1-2; D is uncertain. Germline CDR1 and CDR2: SNHLY and FYNNEI. The V gene lost 4 bases and the J gene lost 6 bases, with 15 bases spanning the gap. The CDR3 is made up of 14 amino acids. The whole variable domain, filled in from reference TRBV2 and TRBJ1-2, reads EPEVTQTPSHQVTQMGQEVILRCVPISNHLYFYWYRQILGQKVEFLVSFYNNEISEKSEIFDDQFSVERPDGSNFTLKIRSTKLEDSAMYFCASSVVEGGHGYTFGSGTRLTVV.

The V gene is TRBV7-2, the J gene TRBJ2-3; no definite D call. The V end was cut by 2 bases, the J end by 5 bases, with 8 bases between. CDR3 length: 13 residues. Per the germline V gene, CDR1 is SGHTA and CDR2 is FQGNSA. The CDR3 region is CASSLNLRDTQYF. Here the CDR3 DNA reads TGTGCCAGCAGCTTAAATTTGAGAGATACGCAGTATTTT.

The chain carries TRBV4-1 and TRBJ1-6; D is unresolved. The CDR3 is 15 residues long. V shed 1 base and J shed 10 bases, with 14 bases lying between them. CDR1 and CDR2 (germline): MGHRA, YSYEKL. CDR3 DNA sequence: TGCGCCAGCAGCCAAGTTCAGAGTGGGAGATCACCCCTCCACTTT. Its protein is CASSQVQSGRSPLHF.

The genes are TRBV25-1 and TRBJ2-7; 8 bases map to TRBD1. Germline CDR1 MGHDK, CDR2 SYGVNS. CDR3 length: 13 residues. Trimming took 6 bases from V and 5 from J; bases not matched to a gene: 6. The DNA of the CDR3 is TGTGCCAGCAGCCGACAGGGGCTCAACGAGCAGTACTTC. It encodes CASSRQGLNEQYF.

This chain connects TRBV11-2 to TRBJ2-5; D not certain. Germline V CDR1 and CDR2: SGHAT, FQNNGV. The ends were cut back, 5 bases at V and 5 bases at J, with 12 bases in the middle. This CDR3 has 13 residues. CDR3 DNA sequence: TGTGCCAGCAGCCCAGGAATTTGGGAGACCCAGTACTTC. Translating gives CASSPGIWETQYF.

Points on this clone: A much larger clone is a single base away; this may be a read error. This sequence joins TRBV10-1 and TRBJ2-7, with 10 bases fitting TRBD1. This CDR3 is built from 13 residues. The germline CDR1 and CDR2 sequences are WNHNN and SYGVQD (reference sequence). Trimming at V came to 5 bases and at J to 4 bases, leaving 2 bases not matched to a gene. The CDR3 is CASSRDRGYEQYF. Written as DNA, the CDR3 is TGCGCCAGCAGTCGGGACAGGGGTTACGAGCAGTACTTC.

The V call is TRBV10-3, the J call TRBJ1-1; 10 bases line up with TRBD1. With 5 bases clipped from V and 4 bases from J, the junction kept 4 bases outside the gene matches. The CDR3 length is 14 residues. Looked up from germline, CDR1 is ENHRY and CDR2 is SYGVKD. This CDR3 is CAISPGQGSTEAFF. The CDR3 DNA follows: TGTGCCATCAGTCCGGGACAGGGGAGCACTGAAGCTTTCTTT.

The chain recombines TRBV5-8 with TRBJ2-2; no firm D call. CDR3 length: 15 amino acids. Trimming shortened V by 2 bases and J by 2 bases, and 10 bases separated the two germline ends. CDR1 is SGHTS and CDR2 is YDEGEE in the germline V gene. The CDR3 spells CASSFAYRNTGELFF. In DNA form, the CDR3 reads TGTGCCAGCAGCTTCGCCTATAGAAACACCGGGGAGCTGTTTTTT.

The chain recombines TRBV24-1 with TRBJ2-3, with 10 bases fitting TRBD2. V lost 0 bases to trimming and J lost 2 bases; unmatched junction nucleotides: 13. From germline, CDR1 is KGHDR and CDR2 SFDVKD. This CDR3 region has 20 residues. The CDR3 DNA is TGTGCCACCAGTGATTTGGGGTTCGCGGCTAGCGGGGGACCCACAGATACGCAGTATTTT. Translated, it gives CATSDLGFAASGGPTDTQYF.

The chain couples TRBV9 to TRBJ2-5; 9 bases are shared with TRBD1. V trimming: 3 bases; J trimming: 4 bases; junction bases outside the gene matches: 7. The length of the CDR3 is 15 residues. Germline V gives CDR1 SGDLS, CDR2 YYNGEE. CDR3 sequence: CASSAAMGQGETQYF. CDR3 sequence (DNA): TGTGCCAGCAGCGCCGCCATGGGACAGGGAGAGACCCAGTACTTC.

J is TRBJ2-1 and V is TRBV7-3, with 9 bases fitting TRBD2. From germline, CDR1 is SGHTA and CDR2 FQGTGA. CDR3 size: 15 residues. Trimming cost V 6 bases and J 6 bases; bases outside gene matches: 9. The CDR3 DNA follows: TGTGCCAGCAGGCAAGGTAGCGGGGGCCCCAATGAGCAGTTCTTC. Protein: CASRQGSGGPNEQFF.